The 28 T cell receptor beta chains presented below share a single source sample, sequenced in a study of early stage breast cancer tumors (dated 2017 in TCRdb). Library method: the immunoSEQ multiplex PCR assay. TCRdb limited this immuneACCESS table to in-frame rearrangements with V and J called. A share of clones is missing; checked studies link under half to unresolved V genes, and the rest is unexplained. This sample lists tens of thousands of clones; roughly four fifths were detected once. The biggest ten clones account for 10% of the sample. The sample taken for sequencing was breast tumor tissue. The source is a person aged 25 to 39 with breast cancer.

The chain recombines TRBV4-1 with TRBJ2-7; D uncertain. Trimming removed 4 bases at V and 2 bases at J, with 18 bases between. The germline V gene has CDR1 MGHRA and CDR2 YSYEKL. CDR3 length: 16 residues. In DNA form, the CDR3 reads TGCGCCAGCAGCCGCGCCCCCAGCAGTGGCACCTACGAGCAGTACTTC. Translating it yields CASSRAPSSGTYEQYF.

The chain's CDR3 is CASSVDRNFFYGYTF. The CDR3 DNA reads as TGTGCCAGCAGTGTCGACAGGAACTTCTTCTATGGCTACACCTTC. V gene TRBV6-4 combines with J gene TRBJ1-2, with D maybe TRBD1 (6 bases). V lost 4 bases and J lost 4, with 16 bases in between. CDR3 length: 15 residues. Germline CDR1 and CDR2: MRHNA and SNTAGT.

The J gene is TRBJ1-1, the V gene TRBV30, with a tentative D call TRBD1 (5 bases). Germline V gene sequence: CDR1 GTSNPN, CDR2 SVGIG (reference sequence). V was trimmed by 1 base and J by 3 bases, leaving 12 bases between them. The CDR3 sequence is 14 residues long. The CDR3 loop reads CAWSGRGSDTEAFF. The CDR3 nucleotides are TGTGCCTGGAGTGGGCGGGGGTCCGACACTGAAGCTTTCTTT.

V usage is TRBV7-9 and J usage is TRBJ1-1; no clear D. Germline-derived CDR1 and CDR2 are SEHNR and FQNEAQ (reference sequence). The CDR3 runs 14 residues. Between the trimmed V and J ends, which lost 4 bases and 5 bases, there was a span of 14 bases. The CDR3 region has the DNA TGTGCCAGCAGCTGGAGGGATCTCGGGACTGAAGCTTTCTTT. Protein: CASSWRDLGTEAFF.

The chain recombines TRBV4-1 with TRBJ2-3, with 9 nucleotides matching TRBD2. The CDR3 has 17 amino acids. The ends lost 0 bases at V and 5 bases at J; junction bases unmatched: 9. Per germline, CDR1 MGHRA and CDR2 YSYEKL. DNA of the CDR3: TGCGCCAGCAGCCAAGATTTCGCGGGAGGGTTGTTAGATACGCAGTATTTT. Amino acids: CASSQDFAGGLLDTQYF.

The chain joins TRBV19 to TRBJ1-5; D not resolved. Trimming removed 0 bases at V and 4 bases at J, with 10 bases between. CDR1 and CDR2 from the germline V gene are LNHDA and SQIVND (reference sequence). This CDR3 region has 15 residues. CDR3 DNA: TGTGCCAGTAGTATAGACCGATCTTGGAATCAGCCCCAGCATTTT. It encodes CASSIDRSWNQPQHF.

This rearrangement joins TRBV7-3 to TRBJ2-1; 8 nucleotides agree with TRBD1. Per the germline V gene, CDR1 is SGHTA and CDR2 is FQGTGA. Losses at the gene ends were 2 bases for V and 7 bases for J; bases not matched to a gene: 10. The CDR3 runs 16 residues. The CDR3, as DNA: TGTGCCAGCAGCTTAGGTCCAGGGGGCGCGGGAAATGAGCAGTTCTTC. Translating gives CASSLGPGGAGNEQFF.

V and J are TRBV19 and TRBJ2-5, with D possibly being TRBD1 (6 bases). The germline CDR1 and CDR2 sequences are LNHDA and SQIVND (reference sequence). V gave up 3 bases and J gave up 1 base, with 12 bases separating them. This CDR3 comprises 15 residues. The CDR3 bases are TGTGCCAGTAGTATGATACAGGGTACCCAAGAGACCCAGTACTTC. Its translation: CASSMIQGTQETQYF.

The rearrangement joins TRBV4-1 to TRBJ1-1; D is possibly TRBD1 (5 bases). In germline, CDR1 is MGHRA, CDR2 YSYEKL. The germline V and J ends were trimmed by 2 bases and 0 bases, with 13 bases remaining between them. There are 16 residues in the CDR3. The CDR3 nucleotides are TGCGCCAGCAGCCAAAGGGGAGGGGAAATGAACACTGAAGCTTTCTTT. This translates into CASSQRGGEMNTEAFF.

The chain recombines TRBV29-1 with TRBJ2-1; 9 bases match TRBD2. CDR1 and CDR2 (germline): SQVTM, ANQGSEA. This CDR3 is built from 14 residues. Trimming removed 5 bases from V and 5 bases from J; junction bases left unmatched: 7. The CDR3 loop is CSVRPGLAHNEQFF. In DNA, the CDR3 is TGCAGCGTTCGGCCGGGACTAGCCCACAATGAGCAGTTCTTC.

This chain connects TRBV5-4 to TRBJ2-7, with D tentatively TRBD2 (5 bases). The CDR3 loop spans 14 amino acids. The germline gives CDR1 SGHNT, CDR2 YYREEE (reference sequence). V lost 4 bases and J lost 0, with 11 bases in between. For the CDR3, the DNA is TGTGCCAGCAGCCCTAGCTCCTACTCCTACGAGCAGTACTTC. Residues: CASSPSSYSYEQYF.

The chain recombines TRBV27 with TRBJ2-7, with 10 bases aligning to TRBD1. Germline-derived CDR1 and CDR2 are MNHEY and SMNVEV (reference sequence). The CDR3 is 14 residues long. With V trimmed by 5 bases and J by 4 bases, 5 bases remained unmatched. This CDR3 is CASSLRTGGYEQYF. The CDR3 coding sequence is TGTGCCAGCAGTCTAAGGACAGGGGGTTACGAGCAGTACTTC.

The V and J genes are TRBV19 and TRBJ1-5, with D perhaps matching TRBD1 (5 bases). Trimming took 0 bases from V and 4 from J, leaving 13 bases between them. The CDR3 spans 16 residues. The germline V gene encodes CDR1 LNHDA and CDR2 SQIVND (reference sequence). CDR3 sequence reads: CASSIDRGGKNQPQHF. The CDR3 bases are TGTGCCAGTAGTATAGATCGGGGGGGGAAAAATCAGCCCCAGCATTTT.

The gene calls are TRBV4-3 and TRBJ2-3; no clear D gene. Trimming pared 0 bases from V and 5 bases from J, leaving 6 bases between. The germline gives CDR1 LGHNA, CDR2 YSLEER. This CDR3 spans 13 amino acids. The CDR3 DNA reads TGCGCCAGCAGCCAAGATCGCGGAGATACGCAGTATTTT. Translated: CASSQDRGDTQYF.

This rearrangement joins TRBV30 to TRBJ1-2, with D tentatively TRBD1 (6 bases). The CDR3 totals 16 residues. CDR1 GTSNPN and CDR2 SVGIG come from the germline V gene (reference sequence). V lost 7 bases to trimming and J lost 4 bases, with 25 bases between them. CDR3 sequence reads: CALRGGGLYDVYGYTF. In nucleotides, the CDR3 is TGTGCCTTAAGAGGGGGGGGTTTGTACGATGTCTATGGCTACACCTTC.

Here the CDR3 reads CAISESGASGISYEQYF. CDR3 sequence (DNA): TGTGCCATCAGTGAGTCTGGGGCTAGCGGGATTTCCTACGAGCAGTACTTC. The gene calls are TRBV10-3 and TRBJ2-7; TRBD2 agrees at 9 bases. The CDR3 consists of 17 residues. Trimming removed 0 bases from V and 1 base from J; junction bases left unmatched: 7. Looked up from germline, CDR1 is ENHRY and CDR2 is SYGVKD.

The chain is built from TRBV7-6 and TRBJ1-1; 8 bases are shared with TRBD1. There are 15 residues in the CDR3. CDR1 and CDR2 from the germline V gene are SGHVS and FNYEAQ. With V trimmed by 4 bases and J by 1 base, 5 bases remained unmatched. CDR3 protein: CASSSQGAANTEAFF. Here the CDR3 DNA reads TGTGCCAGCAGCTCGCAGGGGGCAGCGAACACTGAAGCTTTCTTT.

The genes are TRBV30 and TRBJ2-5; 7 nucleotides match TRBD2. The closer fit of TRBJ2-7 to the DNA end suggests the J call may be wrong. Germline CDR1 is GTSNPN and CDR2 is SVGIG (reference sequence). The CDR3 length is 15 residues. The CDR3 DNA is TGTGCCTGGAGTGGGGAGCGGGACGGCTCCTACGAGCAGTACTTC. Translated, it gives CAWSGERDGSYEQYF.

The rearrangement uses TRBV5-5 and TRBJ2-4; D is uncertain. Germline CDR1 SGHKS, CDR2 YYEKEE (reference sequence). This CDR3 is built from 16 residues. V was shortened by 0 bases and J by 1 base, with 11 bases between the two germline ends. The CDR3 DNA sequence: TGTGCCAGCAGCTTGGTAGGCAGCATGGCCAAAAACATTCAGTACTTC. This sequence encodes CASSLVGSMAKNIQYF.

The chain links TRBV2 to TRBJ1-5; no clear D. V was pared by 6 bases and J by 4 bases, with 13 bases between. Per the germline V gene, CDR1 is SNHLY and CDR2 is FYNNEI. The CDR3 loop spans 14 amino acids. As DNA, the CDR3 is TGTGCCAGCAGCGAATTCGGGATAAATCAGCCCCAGCATTTT. Its translation is CASSEFGINQPQHF.

The chain joins TRBV7-8 to TRBJ2-1; D call uncertain. CDR1 is SGHVS and CDR2 is FQNEAQ in the germline V gene. V was trimmed by 2 bases and J by 15 bases, leaving 14 bases between them. The CDR3 runs 12 residues. CDR3 DNA: TGTGCCAGCAGCTTACTTGAAAGCGCTCGGTTCTTC. This gives the protein CASSLLESARFF.

This clone is medium-sized by share. The genes are TRBV5-6 and TRBJ1-2, with D possibly being TRBD1 (5 bases). CDR1 SGHDT and CDR2 YYEEEE come from the germline V gene. Deletions cut 0 bases from V and 6 bases from J, with 9 bases between. This CDR3 comprises 13 residues. The CDR3 region has the DNA TGTGCCAGCAGCTTGGGGGGCGAAGATGGCTACACCTTC. Protein: CASSLGGEDGYTF.

In this sample, this clone turned up a few times. The chain uses TRBV6-1 and TRBJ2-7, with TRBD1 as a possible D gene (6 bases). The CDR3 sequence is 12 residues long. Germline-derived CDR1 and CDR2 are MNHNS and SASEGT. V gave up 8 bases and J gave up 3 bases, with 11 bases separating them. The CDR3 is CASGQSFYEQYF. The CDR3 nucleotides are TGTGCCAGCGGACAGAGTTTCTACGAGCAGTACTTC.

V gene TRBV6-5 combines with J gene TRBJ2-3; D remains unclear. V gave up 7 bases and J gave up 4 bases, with 18 bases separating them. Per the germline V gene, CDR1 is MNHEY and CDR2 is SVGAGI. The CDR3 covers 15 residues. The DNA for the CDR3 is TGTGCCAGCACCCCTGGGTACCTCGGCTCAGATACGCAGTATTTT. It codes for CASTPGYLGSDTQYF.

The V and J genes are TRBV7-9 and TRBJ2-5, with a tentative D call TRBD1 (5 bases). The V and J ends lost 4 bases and 5 bases respectively, with 14 bases between them. This CDR3 is 14 amino acids long. Germline-derived CDR1 and CDR2 are SEHNR and FQNEAQ (reference sequence). DNA of the CDR3: TGTGCCAGCAGCTCTTCAGGGTTTGGTGAGACCCAGTACTTC. Protein: CASSSSGFGETQYF. The full variable domain, with the rest looked up from reference TRBV7-9 and TRBJ2-5, is DTGVSQNPRHKITKRGQNVTFRCDPISEHNRLYWYRQTLGQGPEFLTYFQNEAQLEKSRLLSDRFSAERPKGSFSTLEIQRTEQGDSAMYLCASSSSGFGETQYFGPGTRLLVL.

The chain combines TRBV15 with TRBJ1-6, with D possibly being TRBD1 (6 bases). Trimming shortened V by 2 bases and J by 10 bases, and 18 bases separated the two germline ends. Germline loops: CDR1 LNHNV, CDR2 YYDKDF (reference sequence). The CDR3 covers 16 residues. In DNA form, the CDR3 reads TGTGCCACCAGCAGATCCTCACAGGGTATGGGGTCACCCCTCCACTTT. Its translation is CATSRSSQGMGSPLHF.

The chain links TRBV25-1 to TRBJ2-1; TRBD2 agrees at 7 bases. This CDR3 contains 16 residues. Looked up from germline, CDR1 is MGHDK and CDR2 is SYGVNS. Trimming removed 5 bases from V and 8 bases from J; junction bases left unmatched: 15. The CDR3: CASSTIRDYRFYEQFF. CDR3 DNA sequence: TGTGCCAGCAGTACAATCCGGGACTATAGGTTCTATGAGCAGTTCTTC.

Here the CDR3 DNA reads TGCGCCAGCAGCCAAAGAGGGGGCAATCAGCCCCAGCATTTT. Amino acid sequence: CASSQRGGNQPQHF. The genes are TRBV4-3 and TRBJ1-5; possible D gene TRBD1, 5 bases. V lost 2 bases and J 2 bases, leaving 7 bases between the germline ends. The CDR3 loop spans 14 amino acids. CDR1 is LGHNA, CDR2 YSLEER, per germline.